The 19 T cell receptor beta chains reported below all come from one sample, sequenced in a study of T cell repertoires in cytomegalovirus infection. TCRdb processed the reads anew with MiXCR; each CDR3 protein has one entry. The table lists under 90,000 distinct CDR3 sequences, roughly half of them singletons. These TCRs' antigens remain unknown. The input for sequencing was CD8+ T cells from cultured PBMCs, taken from culture after CMV antigen stimulation. These receptors were collected from a human donor in good health (CMV status not recorded). Some clones in this sample may be carry-over from other donors' samples.

The chain employs TRBV19 and TRBJ1-2; D gene uncertain. The CDR3 is 18 amino acids. From germline, CDR1 is LNHDA and CDR2 SQIVND (reference sequence). V was pared by 4 bases and J by 1 base, with 22 bases between. CDR3 loop: CASSTFERFIRFNYGYTF. In DNA form, the CDR3 reads TGTGCCAGTAGTACCTTCGAAAGATTCATCCGCTTTAACTATGGCTACACCTTC. Filled out from reference TRBV19 and TRBJ1-2, the complete variable domain reads DGGITQSPKYLFRKEGQNVTLSCEQNLNHDAMYWYRQDPGQGLRLIYYSQIVNDFQKGDIAEGYSVSREKKESFPLTVTSAQKNPTAFYLCASSTFERFIRFNYGYTFGSGTRLTVV.

The chain has TRBV5-1 and TRBJ2-1; D remains unclear. V lost 0 bases to trimming and J lost 8 bases, with 9 bases between them. The CDR3 totals 13 residues. Germline values: CDR1 SGHRS, CDR2 YFSETQ. This CDR3 reads CASSLAVTYEQFF. CDR3 coding DNA: TGCGCCAGCAGCTTGGCCGTGACGTATGAGCAGTTCTTC.

V and J are TRBV12-3 or TRBV12-4 and TRBJ2-5, with a tentative D call TRBD2 (5 bases). Trimming shortened V by 7 bases and J by 2 bases, and 17 bases separated the two germline ends. The CDR3 contains 15 residues. CDR3 bases: TGTGCCAGCACCTCAGCGAGAGGGCCGCAAGAGACCCAGTACTTC. Translated, it gives CASTSARGPQETQYF.

This chain joins TRBV7-9 and TRBJ1-2, with 8 bases matching TRBD1. CDR3 size: 17 residues. V dropped 2 bases and J dropped 5; count of bases not matched to a gene: 13. Germline V gene data show CDR1 as SEHNR and CDR2 as FQNEAQ (reference sequence). CDR3 sequence reads: CASSLKTGVGRHYGYTF. The CDR3, as DNA: TGTGCCAGCAGCTTAAAGACAGGGGTCGGTCGTCATTATGGCTACACCTTC.

The sample holds a few counts of this clonotype. The chain is built from TRBV7-6 and TRBJ2-1; D possibly corresponds to TRBD2 (7 bases). The V end was cut by 4 bases, the J end by 8 bases, with 12 bases between. The length of the CDR3 is 13 residues. Germline V gives CDR1 SGHVS, CDR2 FNYEAQ. CDR3 coding DNA: TGTGCCAGCAGCTATAGGGGGGGGGATGAGCAGTTCTTC. Translating it yields CASSYRGGDEQFF. The variable domain in full, with the rest retrieved from reference TRBV7-6 and TRBJ2-1, is GAGVSQSPRYKVTKRGQDVALRCDPISGHVSLYWYRQALGQGPEFLTYFNYEAQQDKSGLPNDRFSAERPEGSISTLTIQRTEQRDSAMYRCASSYRGGDEQFFGPGTRLTVL.

V gene TRBV7-8 combines with J gene TRBJ1-1; D is unresolved. The CDR3 contains 12 residues. The V gene's germline CDR1 is SGHVS and CDR2 FQNEAQ. Deletions cut 4 bases from V and 4 bases from J, with 7 bases between. DNA of the CDR3: TGTGCCAGCAGCTCCTTCGGCACTGAAGCTTTCTTT. This codes for CASSSFGTEAFF.

This clonotype was detected only a few times. The V and J genes are TRBV19 and TRBJ2-1; D not certain. CDR3 size: 15 residues. CDR1 and CDR2 (germline): LNHDA, SQIVND (reference sequence). The V gene lost 1 base and the J gene lost 7 bases, with 14 bases spanning the gap. CDR3 residues: CASSIVGRARNEQFF. In DNA, the CDR3 is TGTGCCAGTAGTATAGTCGGCAGAGCAAGAAATGAGCAGTTCTTC.

The rearrangement uses TRBV7-6 and TRBJ2-7; D is unclear. The CDR3 covers 14 residues. V lost 0 bases, J lost 3 bases, and 9 bases lay in between. The germline gives CDR1 SGHVS, CDR2 FNYEAQ. CDR3 sequence (DNA): TGTGCCAGCAGCTTAGCCCTATCCAGCTACGAGCAGTACTTC. Amino acid sequence: CASSLALSSYEQYF. Together with reference TRBV7-6 and TRBJ2-7, the CDR3 gives the full variable domain: GAGVSQSPRYKVTKRGQDVALRCDPISGHVSLYWYRQALGQGPEFLTYFNYEAQQDKSGLPNDRFSAERPEGSISTLTIQRTEQRDSAMYRCASSLALSSYEQYFGPGTRLTVT.

The chain uses TRBV6-6 and TRBJ2-7, with TRBD1 matching 7 bases. This CDR3 spans 15 amino acids. J was trimmed by 0 bases and V by 0 bases; bases with no gene match: 2. Germline V CDR1 and CDR2: MNHNY, SVGAGI (reference sequence). CDR3 nucleotides: TGTGCCAGCAGTTACTCGGCAGGGGGCTCCTACGAGCAGTACTTC. Its translation: CASSYSAGGSYEQYF.

In this sample, this clonotype turned up a few times. The genes are TRBV11-2 and TRBJ2-1; D may be TRBD2 (6 bases). Trimming removed 1 base at V and 0 bases at J, with 22 bases between. Per germline, CDR1 SGHAT and CDR2 FQNNGV. This CDR3 comprises 20 residues. The CDR3, as DNA: TGTGCCAGCAGCTTAGTCCGCCCGGGTAGCGGTACTTACTCCTACAATGAGCAGTTCTTC. It specifies CASSLVRPGSGTYSYNEQFF. Full variable domain (remainder filled in from reference TRBV11-2 and TRBJ2-1): EAGVAQSPRYKIIEKRQSVAFWCNPISGHATLYWYQQILGQGPKLLIQFQNNGVVDDSQLPKDRFSAERLKGVDSTLKIQPAKLEDSAVYLCASSLVRPGSGTYSYNEQFFGPGTRLTVL.

This chain joins TRBV7-9 and TRBJ2-7; 8 nucleotides line up with TRBD1. The CDR3 spans 18 residues. V trimming: 5 bases; J trimming: 3 bases; junction bases outside the gene matches: 18. CDR1 and CDR2 (germline): SEHNR, FQNEAQ (reference sequence). The CDR3 nucleotides are TGTGCCAGCAGCGGAGTCGGGACAGGCGCTCACCCGGGCTACGAGCAGTACTTC. Encoded protein: CASSGVGTGAHPGYEQYF.

The chain combines TRBV7-9 with TRBJ1-6; tentative D call: TRBD1 (6 bases). Germline V gives CDR1 SEHNR, CDR2 FQNEAQ (reference sequence). This CDR3 is built from 14 residues. Trimming removed 5 bases from V and 6 bases from J, with 11 bases in between. This CDR3 reads CASSGRQVNSPLHF. In DNA form, the CDR3 reads TGTGCCAGCAGCGGCCGACAGGTTAATTCACCCCTCCACTTT.

This clonotype was counted between two and nine times. The rearrangement joins TRBV12-3 or TRBV12-4 to TRBJ1-4; 7 bases fit TRBD1. This CDR3 comprises 16 residues. Trimming cost V 3 bases and J 2 bases; bases outside gene matches: 6. The chain's CDR3 is CASSFEGAMTNEKLFF. CDR3 in DNA: TGTGCCAGCAGTTTCGAGGGGGCAATGACTAATGAAAAACTGTTTTTT.

V and J are TRBV27 and TRBJ1-2, with D perhaps TRBD1 (5 bases). Germline lookup yields CDR1 MNHEY and CDR2 SMNVEV (reference sequence). The CDR3 is made up of 15 amino acids. V lost 4 bases, J lost 3 bases, and 15 bases lay in between. CDR3 amino acids: CASSSLVTVDYGYTF. As DNA, the CDR3 is TGTGCCAGCAGTTCCCTAGTGACAGTCGACTATGGCTACACCTTC.

This chain uses TRBV19 with TRBJ1-2; D ambiguous. Deletions cut 7 bases from V and 2 bases from J, with 11 bases between. The CDR3 has 13 residues. Germline-derived CDR1 and CDR2 are LNHDA and SQIVND (reference sequence). CDR3 amino acids: CASTQNGNYGYTF. In nucleotides, the CDR3 is TGTGCCAGTACCCAGAATGGCAACTATGGCTACACCTTC.

The sample holds a few counts of this clonotype. The V and J genes are TRBV7-9 and TRBJ1-1; no firm D call. The V gene's germline CDR1 is SEHNR and CDR2 FQNEAQ (reference sequence). This CDR3 has 14 residues. The V end was cut by 3 bases, the J end by 6 bases, with 14 bases between. This CDR3 reads CASSFVEAIAEAFF. CDR3 DNA: TGTGCCAGCAGCTTCGTAGAGGCGATTGCTGAAGCTTTCTTT.

Here the CDR3 reads CAISDESTDTQYF. In DNA, the CDR3 is TGTGCCATCAGTGACGAGAGCACAGATACGCAGTATTTT. The genes are TRBV10-3 and TRBJ2-3, with no clear D. Germline values: CDR1 ENHRY, CDR2 SYGVKD. V lost 3 bases and J lost 0, with 4 bases in between. There are 13 residues in the CDR3.

This clonotype was seen a few times. V is TRBV19 and J is TRBJ1-5; no firm D call. V lost 6 bases and J 1 base, leaving 13 bases between the germline ends. Germline-derived CDR1 and CDR2 are LNHDA and SQIVND (reference sequence). The CDR3 contains 15 residues. CDR3 amino acids: CASSHREQSNQPQHF. CDR3 coding DNA: TGTGCCAGTAGCCATAGGGAGCAGAGCAATCAGCCCCAGCATTTT. The full variable domain, rest sourced from reference TRBV19 and TRBJ1-5, is DGGITQSPKYLFRKEGQNVTLSCEQNLNHDAMYWYRQDPGQGLRLIYYSQIVNDFQKGDIAEGYSVSREKKESFPLTVTSAQKNPTAFYLCASSHREQSNQPQHFGDGTRLSIL.

V usage is TRBV7-3 and J usage is TRBJ2-5, with 9 positions matching TRBD2. The germline gives CDR1 SGHTA, CDR2 FQGTGA. This CDR3 region has 16 residues. The ends lost 2 bases at V and 5 bases at J; junction bases unmatched: 9. The CDR3 DNA follows: TGTGCCAGCAGCTTAGAGGAGAGCGGGAGGTTGGAGACCCAGTACTTC. Translation gives CASSLEESGRLETQYF. Full variable domain (outside the CDR3, taken from reference TRBV7-3 and TRBJ2-5): GAGVSQTPSNKVTEKGKYVELRCDPISGHTALYWYRQSLGQGPEFLIYFQGTGAADDSGLPNDRFFAVRPEGSVSTLKIQRTERGDSAVYLCASSLEESGRLETQYFGPGTRLLVL.